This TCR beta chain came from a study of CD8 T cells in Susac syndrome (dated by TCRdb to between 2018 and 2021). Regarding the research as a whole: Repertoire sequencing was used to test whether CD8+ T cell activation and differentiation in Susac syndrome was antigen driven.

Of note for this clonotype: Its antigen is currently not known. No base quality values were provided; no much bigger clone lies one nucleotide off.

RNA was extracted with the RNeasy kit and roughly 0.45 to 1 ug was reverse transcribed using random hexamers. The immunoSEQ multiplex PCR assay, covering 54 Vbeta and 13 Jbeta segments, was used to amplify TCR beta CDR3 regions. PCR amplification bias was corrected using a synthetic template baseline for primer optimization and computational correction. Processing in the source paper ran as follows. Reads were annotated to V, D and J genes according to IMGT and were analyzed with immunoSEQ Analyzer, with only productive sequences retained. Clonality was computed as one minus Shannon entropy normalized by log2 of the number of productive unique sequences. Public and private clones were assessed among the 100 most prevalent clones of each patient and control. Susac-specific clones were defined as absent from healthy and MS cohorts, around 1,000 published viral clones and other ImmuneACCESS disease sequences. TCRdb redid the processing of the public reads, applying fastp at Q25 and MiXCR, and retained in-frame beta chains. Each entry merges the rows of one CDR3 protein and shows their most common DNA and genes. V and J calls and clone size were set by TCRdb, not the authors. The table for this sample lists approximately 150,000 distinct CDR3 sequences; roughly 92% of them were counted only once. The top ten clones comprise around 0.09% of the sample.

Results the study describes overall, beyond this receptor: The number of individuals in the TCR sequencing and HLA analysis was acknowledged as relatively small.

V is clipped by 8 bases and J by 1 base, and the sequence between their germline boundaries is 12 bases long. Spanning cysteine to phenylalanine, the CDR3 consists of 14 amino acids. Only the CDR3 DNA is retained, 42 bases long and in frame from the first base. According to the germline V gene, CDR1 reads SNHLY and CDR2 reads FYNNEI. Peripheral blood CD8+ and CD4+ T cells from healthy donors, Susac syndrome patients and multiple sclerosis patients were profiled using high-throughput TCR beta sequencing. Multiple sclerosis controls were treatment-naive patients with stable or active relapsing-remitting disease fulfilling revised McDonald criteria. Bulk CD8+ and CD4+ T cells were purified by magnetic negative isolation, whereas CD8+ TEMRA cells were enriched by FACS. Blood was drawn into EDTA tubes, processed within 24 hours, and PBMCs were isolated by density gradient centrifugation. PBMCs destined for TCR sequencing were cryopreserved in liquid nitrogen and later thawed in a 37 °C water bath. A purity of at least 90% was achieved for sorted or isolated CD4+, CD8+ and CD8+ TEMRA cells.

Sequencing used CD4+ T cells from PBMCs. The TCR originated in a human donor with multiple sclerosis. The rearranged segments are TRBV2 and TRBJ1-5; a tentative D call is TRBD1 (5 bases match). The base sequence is TGTGCCAGCGCAGGGTATCGGAGCAATCAGCCCCAGCATTTT. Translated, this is CASAGYRSNQPQHF.